The 31 T cell receptor beta chains below come from one sample, sequenced in a study of blood T cell repertoires in COVID-19. TCRdb's copy holds only in-frame clones and misses some; the assay was immunoSEQ multiplex PCR. In the table there are 200,000 to 250,000 clones, about 82% of which are singletons. The material sequenced was PBMCs or T cells enriched from blood (not recorded which). The receptors originated from a woman aged 45-59 years who had recovered from COVID-19.

CDR3 sequence reads: CASSGETGVNTEAFF. The CDR3 region has the DNA TGTGCCAGTAGTGGAGAGACAGGGGTAAACACTGAAGCTTTCTTT. The gene calls are TRBV19 and TRBJ1-1, with 8 bases identical to TRBD1. Germline values: CDR1 LNHDA, CDR2 SQIVND (reference sequence). V dropped 5 bases and J dropped 2; count of bases not matched to a gene: 7. The CDR3 totals 15 residues. Variable domain in full (rest from reference TRBV19 and TRBJ1-1): DGGITQSPKYLFRKEGQNVTLSCEQNLNHDAMYWYRQDPGQGLRLIYYSQIVNDFQKGDIAEGYSVSREKKESFPLTVTSAQKNPTAFYLCASSGETGVNTEAFFGQGTRLTVV.

This clone was picked up one time. J is TRBJ1-1 and V is TRBV12-5; TRBD1 might be the D (5 bases). V lost 2 bases and J lost 3, with 10 bases in between. The CDR3 runs 14 residues. CDR1 and CDR2 (germline): LGHNT, FRNRAP. The CDR3 reads CASGLSGRDTEAFF. The CDR3 nucleotides are TGTGCTAGTGGTTTGTCAGGGAGGGACACTGAAGCTTTCTTT.

The chain recombines TRBV3-1 (or the pseudogene TRBV3-2) with TRBJ2-2, with 9 positions matching TRBD1. The J segment lost 6 bases and the V segment lost 2 bases, leaving 7 bases of the junction unmatched. The CDR3 is made up of 16 amino acids. The V gene's germline CDR1 is LGHDT and CDR2 YNNKEL (reference sequence). The CDR3 loop is CASSQTGTGKPGELFF. CDR3 sequence (DNA): TGTGCCAGCAGCCAAACCGGGACAGGGAAGCCCGGGGAGCTGTTTTTT.

The rearrangement links TRBV6-5 to TRBJ1-3; TRBD1 agrees at 9 bases. The trim removed 2 bases at V and 0 bases at J, leaving 2 bases unmatched. CDR3 size: 16 residues. CDR1 and CDR2 (germline): MNHEY, SVGAGI. CDR3 protein: CASSYGTGTSGNTIYF. The CDR3 nucleotides read TGTGCCAGCAGTTACGGGACAGGGACCTCTGGAAACACCATATATTTT.

The J gene is TRBJ1-1, the V gene TRBV15; no clear D gene. The V end was cut by 1 base, the J end by 7 bases, with 10 bases between. Germline V gene data show CDR1 as LNHNV and CDR2 as YYDKDF (reference sequence). This CDR3 has 13 residues. CDR3 in amino acids: CATSRGGFDEAFF. The DNA for the CDR3 is TGTGCCACCAGCAGAGGAGGATTTGATGAAGCTTTCTTT.

The CDR3: CASSLSNRGLSQPQHF. The CDR3 DNA reads TGTGCCAGCAGTTTATCGAACAGGGGTCTATCTCAGCCCCAGCATTTT. The V and J genes are TRBV27 and TRBJ1-5; 7 nucleotides line up with TRBD1. The CDR3 has 16 amino acids. V trimming: 0 bases; J trimming: 6 bases; junction bases outside the gene matches: 8. The germline V gene encodes CDR1 MNHEY and CDR2 SMNVEV (reference sequence).

The rearrangement links TRBV25-1 to TRBJ1-6; 9 nucleotides line up with TRBD1. This CDR3 spans 14 amino acids. Germline values: CDR1 MGHDK, CDR2 SYGVNS. V gave up 4 bases and J gave up 7 bases; unmatched junction bases: 2. The CDR3 nucleotides read TGTGCCAGCAGTGCTGACAGGGGGAATTCACCCCTCCACTTT. Its translation: CASSADRGNSPLHF.

CDR3 sequence reads: CASSLARGSSYNEQFF. The DNA of the CDR3 is TGTGCCAGCAGCTTAGCGCGAGGGAGCTCCTACAATGAGCAGTTCTTC. The V and J genes are TRBV7-9 and TRBJ2-1, with a possible D match to TRBD2 (5 bases). CDR1 and CDR2 from the germline V gene are SEHNR and FQNEAQ (reference sequence). V was trimmed by 0 bases and J by 0 bases, leaving 9 bases between them. The CDR3 runs 16 residues.

The chain is built from TRBV4-1 and TRBJ2-1; no reliable D call. This CDR3 region has 15 residues. Trimming took off 0 bases at V and 5 bases at J, with 11 bases between the two ends. Germline CDR1 is MGHRA and CDR2 is YSYEKL. CDR3 in DNA: TGCGCCAGCAGCCAAGATTTCCCAGTAAACAATGAGCAGTTCTTC. It codes for CASSQDFPVNNEQFF.

CDR3 DNA: TGTGCCAGCAGCTTAGCTGCAGGGATGGTCGCCGGGGAGCTGTTTTTT. Protein: CASSLAAGMVAGELFF. The chain joins TRBV11-3 to TRBJ2-2; TRBD1 is a possible D gene (5 bases). Germline V gene sequence: CDR1 SGHNT, CDR2 YENEEA. The CDR3 contains 16 residues. V was shortened by 1 base and J by 6 bases, with 15 bases between the two germline ends.

CDR3 residues: CASGLGQEVYEQYF. The CDR3 coding sequence is TGTGCTAGTGGTTTGGGGCAGGAGGTGTACGAGCAGTACTTC. J is TRBJ2-7 and V is TRBV12-5; a weak D match, TRBD2 (5 bases). The V end lost 1 base, the J end lost 4 bases, and 11 bases lay between the germline ends. The CDR3 is made up of 14 amino acids. The V gene's germline CDR1 is LGHNT and CDR2 FRNRAP.

The CDR3 loop is CASSPDRENSPLHF. CDR3 nucleotide sequence: TGTGCCAGCTCACCGGACAGGGAAAATTCACCCCTCCACTTT. This chain joins TRBV18 and TRBJ1-6; 8 bases line up with TRBD1. This CDR3 has 14 amino acids. CDR1 KGHSH and CDR2 LQKENI come from the germline V gene. With 3 bases clipped from V and 7 bases from J, the junction kept 2 bases outside the gene matches. Based on the CDR3 plus reference TRBV18 and TRBJ1-6, the full variable domain is NAGVMQNPRHLVRRRGQEARLRCSPMKGHSHVYWYRQLPEEGLKFMVYLQKENIIDESGMPKERFSAEFPKEGPSILRIQQVVRGDSAAYFCASSPDRENSPLHFGNGTRLTVT.

The chain couples TRBV29-1 to TRBJ2-7, with D possibly matching TRBD2 (6 bases). The V gene lost 0 bases and the J gene lost 5 bases, with 8 bases spanning the gap. CDR1 is SQVTM, CDR2 ANQGSEA, per germline. This CDR3 region has 12 residues. Written as DNA, the CDR3 is TGCAGCGTTGAAGAAGGAGGGGACGAGCAGTACTTC. This gives the protein CSVEEGGDEQYF.

This sequence joins TRBV11-1 and TRBJ1-1, with D possibly being TRBD1 (5 bases). The CDR3 extends over 13 amino acids. Trimming shortened V by 5 bases and J by 6 bases, and 13 bases separated the two germline ends. Germline CDR1 SGHAT, CDR2 FQDESV (reference sequence). CDR3 sequence reads: CASSTQGGSEAFF. In nucleotides, the CDR3 is TGTGCCAGCAGCACCCAGGGTGGATCTGAAGCTTTCTTT. The full variable domain, with the rest looked up from reference TRBV11-1 and TRBJ1-1, is EAEVAQSPRYKITEKSQAVAFWCDPISGHATLYWYRQILGQGPELLVQFQDESVVDDSQLPKDRFSAERLKGVDSTLKIQPAELGDSAMYLCASSTQGGSEAFFGQGTRLTVV.

CDR3 amino acids: CASRGASGPNTGELFF. The DNA of the CDR3 is TGTGCCAGCAGGGGGGCTAGCGGGCCGAACACCGGGGAGCTGTTTTTT. The chain couples TRBV28 to TRBJ2-2; 8 nucleotides match TRBD2. Germline CDR1 and CDR2: MDHEN and SYDVKM. After removal of 6 bases from V and 0 bases from J, the junction contained 6 bases not matched to a gene. This CDR3 region has 16 residues.

This clone has just a few counts. This sequence joins TRBV9 and TRBJ1-4; D uncertain. Trimming removed 0 bases from V and 11 bases from J, with 17 bases in between. This CDR3 has 15 residues. Per the germline V gene, CDR1 is SGDLS and CDR2 is YYNGEE. The CDR3 DNA reads as TGTGCCAGCAGCGTAGGAGAGGTGGCGTCGGAGAAACTGTTTTTT. It codes for CASSVGEVASEKLFF.

The chain recombines TRBV7-2 with TRBJ1-5; no definite D call. V lost 1 base to trimming and J lost 3 bases, with 13 bases between them. Germline assignment: CDR1 SGHTA and CDR2 FQGNSA. This CDR3 has 16 residues. DNA of the CDR3: TGTGCCAGCAGCTTAGGGACTTGGTATCCCAATCAGCCCCAGCATTTT. It yields the protein CASSLGTWYPNQPQHF.

This chain connects TRBV19 to TRBJ2-3; D is possibly TRBD2 (6 bases). The V end was cut by 4 bases, the J end by 0 bases, with 14 bases between. The germline V gene has CDR1 LNHDA and CDR2 SQIVND (reference sequence). The CDR3 is 16 residues long. The CDR3 reads CASSTRLGASTDTQYF. The DNA for the CDR3 is TGTGCCAGTAGTACCCGACTAGGTGCTAGCACAGATACGCAGTATTTT.

The J gene is TRBJ2-7, the V gene TRBV6-6, with 11 bases aligning to TRBD2. The J segment lost 7 bases and the V segment lost 7 bases, leaving 9 bases of the junction unmatched. CDR3 length: 14 residues. Germline V lookup: CDR1 MNHNY, CDR2 SVGAGI (reference sequence). The CDR3, as DNA: TGTGCCAGCAATCGACTAGCGGGACAAGGTGAGCAGTACTTC. Protein product: CASNRLAGQGEQYF.

This clone has a handful of counts. J is TRBJ2-3 and V is TRBV12-3 or TRBV12-4; a possible D gene is TRBD1 (6 bases). This CDR3 spans 12 amino acids. Trimming shortened V by 5 bases and J by 4 bases, and 7 bases separated the two germline ends. CDR3 loop: CASSEGADTQYF. The CDR3 DNA sequence: TGTGCCAGCAGTGAGGGGGCAGATACGCAGTATTTT.

With regard to this clone: Other nucleotide sequences in the sample specify the same CDR3. The genes are TRBV29-1 and TRBJ1-1; tentative D call: TRBD1 (6 bases). This CDR3 has 13 amino acids. Trimming removed 7 bases at V and 0 bases at J, with 12 bases between. Germline lookup yields CDR1 SQVTM and CDR2 ANQGSEA. The CDR3 region is CSGSGHLNTEAFF. The CDR3, as DNA: TGCAGCGGCTCGGGACATTTGAACACTGAAGCTTTCTTT.

The chain is built from TRBV27 and TRBJ1-1; a possible D gene is TRBD1 (6 bases). Germline V CDR1 and CDR2: MNHEY, SMNVEV (reference sequence). V was clipped by 2 bases and J by 2 bases, with 6 bases between them. CDR3 size: 13 residues. CDR3 in amino acids: CASSLGTNTEAFF. DNA for the CDR3: TGTGCCAGCAGTTTAGGGACAAACACTGAAGCTTTCTTT.

This rearrangement joins TRBV6-6 to TRBJ2-1; 8 nucleotides agree with TRBD2. Germline V lookup: CDR1 MNHNY, CDR2 SVGAGI (reference sequence). Trimming at V came to 7 bases and at J to 6 bases, leaving 8 bases not matched to a gene. CDR3 length: 14 amino acids. The CDR3 nucleotides read TGTGCCAGCACCACTAGCGGAGGATCCAATGAGCAGTTCTTC. Translating gives CASTTSGGSNEQFF.

The chain links TRBV7-6 to TRBJ2-1; D call uncertain. CDR1 and CDR2 from the germline V gene are SGHVS and FNYEAQ. Trimming pared 5 bases from V and 8 bases from J, leaving 10 bases between. The CDR3 is 12 residues long. The CDR3 nucleotides read TGTGCCAGCAGCCCCCTTCGGGATGAGCAGTTCTTC. It translates to CASSPLRDEQFF.

The chain's CDR3 is CASSIGASGEKLFF. CDR3 bases: TGTGCCAGTAGTATAGGGGCAAGCGGTGAAAAACTGTTTTTT. This rearrangement joins TRBV19 to TRBJ1-4; D is undetermined. V gave up 1 base and J gave up 7 bases, with 10 bases separating them. Per the germline V gene, CDR1 is LNHDA and CDR2 is SQIVND (reference sequence). The length of the CDR3 is 14 residues. The full variable domain, its missing parts supplied by reference TRBV19 and TRBJ1-4, is DGGITQSPKYLFRKEGQNVTLSCEQNLNHDAMYWYRQDPGQGLRLIYYSQIVNDFQKGDIAEGYSVSREKKESFPLTVTSAQKNPTAFYLCASSIGASGEKLFFGSGTQLSVL.

The J gene is TRBJ1-1, the V gene TRBV10-3, with 7 bases lining up with TRBD1. V lost 3 bases, J lost 4 bases, and 5 bases stayed unmatched. CDR3 length: 14 amino acids. Germline CDR1 is ENHRY and CDR2 is SYGVKD. In nucleotides, the CDR3 is TGTGCCATCAGTGAAAGGGGGCCGGGCACTGAAGCTTTCTTT. Its translation is CAISERGPGTEAFF.

This chain links TRBV28 with TRBJ1-1; D is ambiguous. Per the germline V gene, CDR1 is MDHEN and CDR2 is SYDVKM. With 6 bases removed from V and 0 bases from J, the gap between germline ends came to 5 bases. The CDR3 sequence is 12 residues long. The CDR3 region is CASRELNTEAFF. CDR3 DNA sequence: TGTGCCAGCAGGGAGTTGAACACTGAAGCTTTCTTT.

This clone appeared a few times. V and J are TRBV4-3 and TRBJ2-5; 8 bases agree with TRBD2. Germline trimming cut 0 bases from V and 8 bases from J; bases unmatched to any gene: 14. The V gene's germline CDR1 is LGHNA and CDR2 YSLEER. The CDR3 loop spans 17 amino acids. Here the CDR3 DNA reads TGCGCCAGCAGCCAAGAGGGCTTTGGCGGGAGGCCCGAAACCCAGTACTTC. It codes for CASSQEGFGGRPETQYF.

The CDR3 DNA follows: TGTGCCAGCAGTTGGGGAGGCATTCTCAGCTCTGGGGCCAACGTCCTGACTTTC. It encodes CASSWGGILSSGANVLTF. The chain is built from TRBV7-8 and TRBJ2-6; D might be TRBD2 (6 bases). The germline V and J ends were trimmed by 6 bases and 0 bases, with 18 bases remaining between them. The CDR3 totals 18 residues. Germline V gives CDR1 SGHVS, CDR2 FQNEAQ.

In this sample, this clone turned up a few times. The V and J genes are TRBV28 and TRBJ2-1; no firm D call. V gave up 1 base and J gave up 3 bases, with 10 bases separating them. This CDR3 contains 15 residues. Germline values: CDR1 MDHEN, CDR2 SYDVKM. The CDR3 coding sequence is TGTGCCAGCAGTTTATCTACGAACCTCTACAATGAGCAGTTCTTC. It is translated as CASSLSTNLYNEQFF.

The gene calls are TRBV2 and TRBJ2-5; tentatively, D is TRBD1 (6 bases). Trimming removed 4 bases from V and 5 bases from J, with 11 bases in between. This CDR3 is built from 13 residues. Looked up from germline, CDR1 is SNHLY and CDR2 is FYNNEI. The CDR3 DNA reads as TGTGCCAGCAGTGCGCAGGGGAAGGAGACCCAGTACTTC. This translates into CASSAQGKETQYF. The full variable domain, completed using reference TRBV2 and TRBJ2-5, is EPEVTQTPSHQVTQMGQEVILRCVPISNHLYFYWYRQILGQKVEFLVSFYNNEISEKSEIFDDQFSVERPDGSNFTLKIRSTKLEDSAMYFCASSAQGKETQYFGPGTRLLVL.